This TCR beta chain was observed in a study of cytomegalovirus exposure and HLA in healthy donors. In regard to this clone: The antigen is not known.

Study-wide results and caveats: One later analysis reportedly identified an Asian-associated ancestry cluster that showed fewer N-insertions than the roughly 640-donor mean. In an earlier analysis, productive rearrangement rates for most beta V segments clustered near 87% or 30%. Presence/absence comparisons presumed near-even sequencing depth among donors.

The V and J ends lost 3 bases and 4 bases, in that order; junction bases with no gene match: 4. Per the germline V gene, CDR1 is SGHVS and CDR2 is FQNEAQ. The CDR3 length is 15 residues. PCR used 60 Vbeta primers and 13 Jbeta primers. Assay: immunoSEQ multiplex PCR; the TCRdb copy retains only in-frame clones and omits some. The sample gives more than 90,000 clones, about four fifths of which show up once; about a fifth is in the top ten. The chain carries TRBV7-8 and TRBJ2-2; 8 positions match TRBD1. The material sequenced was PBMCs. The clonotype originates from a man aged 30 to 45 in good health and CMV-seropositive. CDR3: CASSFRGQSTGELFF. The DNA of the CDR3 is TGTGCCAGCAGCTTCAGGGGGCAGAGCACCGGGGAGCTGTTTTTT. Full variable domain (outside the CDR3, taken from reference TRBV7-8 and TRBJ2-2): GAGVSQSPRYKVAKRGQDVALRCDPISGHVSLFWYQQALGQGPEFLTYFQNEAQLDKSGLPSDRFFAERPEGSVSTLKIQRTQQEDSAVYLCASSFRGQSTGELFFGEGSRLTVL.